The 26 T cell receptor beta chains below were found in one sample sequenced in a study of shared clonotypes between healthy human individuals. The table came from immunoSEQ multiplex PCR; TCRdb's copy has only in-frame clones and leaves some out. The sample consists of some 1,900,000 clones, about 95% of them appearing once. Naive CD8 populations comprised CD45RO-negative cells positively selected for CCR7, excluding terminally differentiated effector memory CD45RA+ cells. The sequenced sample consisted of naive CD8+ T cells sorted from blood. These receptors came from a young man in good health.

The J gene is TRBJ2-7, the V gene TRBV5-4; 7 positions agree with TRBD2. After removal of 0 bases from V and 5 bases from J, the junction contained 5 bases not matched to a gene. The CDR3 is 14 residues long. CDR1 is SGHNT and CDR2 is YYREEE in the germline V gene (reference sequence). The CDR3 bases are TGTGCCAGCAGCTTGGTTGGGGAGGGCCACGAGCAGTACTTC. It is translated as CASSLVGEGHEQYF.

Only one count was recorded for this clone. V is TRBV5-6 and J is TRBJ2-7, with TRBD1 identical over 7 bases. Germline V lookup: CDR1 SGHDT, CDR2 YYEEEE. With 1 base clipped from V and 3 bases from J, the junction kept 13 bases outside the gene matches. The CDR3 length is 17 residues. The CDR3 coding sequence is TGTGCCAGCAGCTTGAAGACGTTACAGGGGAACCTCTACGAGCAGTACTTC. It specifies CASSLKTLQGNLYEQYF.

The chain carries TRBV27 and TRBJ1-2; 8 bases match TRBD1. The germline V gene has CDR1 MNHEY and CDR2 SMNVEV (reference sequence). The V and J ends lost 0 bases and 7 bases, in that order; junction bases with no gene match: 7. CDR3 size: 15 residues. The CDR3 coding sequence is TGTGCCAGCAGTTTATCCGCAGGGGGCATTCCTGGCTACACCTTC. Residues: CASSLSAGGIPGYTF.

Comment on this clone: Other nucleotide sequences in the sample specify the same CDR3. This chain uses TRBV19 with TRBJ1-5; no firm D call. The germline V gene has CDR1 LNHDA and CDR2 SQIVND (reference sequence). The V end lost 5 bases, the J end lost 0 bases, and 11 bases lay between the germline ends. This CDR3 is 15 amino acids long. The CDR3 sequence: CASSLTDYSNQPQHF. The CDR3 DNA follows: TGTGCCAGTAGTCTGACTGATTATAGCAATCAGCCCCAGCATTTT.

This clone was found a few times. Other DNA variants within this sample encode the same CDR3. The chain couples TRBV30 to TRBJ1-1; no definite D call. The CDR3 sequence is 12 residues long. Germline CDR1 reads GTSNPN; CDR2 reads SVGIG (reference sequence). V was clipped by 1 base and J by 5 bases, with 8 bases between them. The CDR3 DNA follows: TGTGCCTGGAGTGCACTGGGGACTGAAGCTTTCTTT. Protein sequence: CAWSALGTEAFF.

The chain employs TRBV4-1 and TRBJ2-1; TRBD1 matches 7 bases. The CDR3 is 14 amino acids. The ends lost 2 bases at V and 9 bases at J; junction bases unmatched: 7. In germline, CDR1 is MGHRA, CDR2 YSYEKL. In DNA, the CDR3 is TGCGCCAGCAGCCAAACAGGGGTGGCGAGTGAGCAGTTCTTC. Protein product: CASSQTGVASEQFF.

V is TRBV2 and J is TRBJ2-1; perhaps TRBD2 as D (6 bases). The CDR3 has 13 amino acids. V was cut by 6 bases and J by 1 base, with 7 bases left in between. The germline CDR1 and CDR2 sequences are SNHLY and FYNNEI. The CDR3 here is CASRGTSYNEQFF. In nucleotides, the CDR3 is TGTGCCAGCAGGGGGACTTCCTACAATGAGCAGTTCTTC.

This chain joins TRBV6-5 and TRBJ1-1; 8 bases line up with TRBD1. The J segment lost 4 bases and the V segment lost 5 bases, leaving 9 bases of the junction unmatched. The CDR3 has 15 residues. Germline V gene data show CDR1 as MNHEY and CDR2 as SVGAGI. The CDR3 DNA sequence: TGTGCCAGCAGTCAATCCCAAACAGGGGGCACTGAAGCTTTCTTT. It is translated as CASSQSQTGGTEAFF.

The rearrangement uses TRBV6-6 and TRBJ2-7; TRBD2 is a possible D gene (7 bases). V was pared by 2 bases and J by 6 bases, with 14 bases between. There are 14 residues in the CDR3. Germline V CDR1 and CDR2: MNHNY, SVGAGI (reference sequence). The CDR3 loop is CASSYLGGAGEQYF. The DNA for the CDR3 is TGTGCCAGCAGTTACCTGGGGGGGGCCGGCGAGCAGTACTTC.

This chain uses TRBV4-2 with TRBJ2-7, with D possibly TRBD1 on 6 matching bases. CDR3 length: 14 residues. The V gene's germline CDR1 is LGHNA and CDR2 YNFKEQ. Trimming pared 1 base from V and 7 bases from J, leaving 14 bases between. The CDR3 is CASSQGEQGDEQYF. CDR3 bases: TGTGCCAGCAGCCAAGGGGAACAGGGCGATGAGCAGTACTTC.

This clone has just one count. The J gene is TRBJ1-1, the V gene TRBV4-1; D is unresolved. Germline assignment: CDR1 MGHRA and CDR2 YSYEKL. This CDR3 contains 14 residues. Trimming took off 1 base at V and 1 base at J, with 7 bases between the two ends. In nucleotides, the CDR3 is TGCGCCAGCAGCCAAGGAGACAAGAACACTGAAGCTTTCTTT. Residues: CASSQGDKNTEAFF.

The J gene is TRBJ2-5, the V gene TRBV6-6; 11 positions match TRBD2. The V gene end was trimmed by 6 bases and the J gene end by 5 bases; junction bases not matched to a gene: 11. CDR1 and CDR2 from the germline V gene are MNHNY and SVGAGI (reference sequence). There are 16 residues in the CDR3. The chain's CDR3 is CASRTIAGGPGETQYF. DNA for the CDR3: TGTGCCAGCAGGACGATAGCGGGGGGGCCGGGGGAGACCCAGTACTTC.

The DNA of the CDR3 is TGTGCCAGCAGTGAGGGGCGGGGGCGAGAGAATGAGCAGTTCTTC. Its protein is CASSEGRGRENEQFF. The chain links TRBV2 to TRBJ2-1; weak D call: TRBD2 (7 bases). V was clipped by 3 bases and J by 7 bases, with 16 bases between them. In germline, CDR1 is SNHLY, CDR2 FYNNEI. CDR3 length: 15 amino acids.

The table lists this clone with a count of one. The chain links TRBV6-6 to TRBJ2-7; D is undetermined. V lost 0 bases to trimming and J lost 1 base, with 10 bases between them. The length of the CDR3 is 15 residues. CDR1 MNHNY and CDR2 SVGAGI come from the germline V gene (reference sequence). CDR3 protein: CASSYSNPGSYEQYF. CDR3 nucleotide sequence: TGTGCCAGCAGTTACTCGAATCCAGGATCCTACGAGCAGTACTTC.

The V call is TRBV28, the J call TRBJ2-2, with TRBD1 as a possible D gene (5 bases). Germline-derived CDR1 and CDR2 are MDHEN and SYDVKM. The CDR3 sequence is 13 residues long. The V end lost 5 bases, the J end lost 6 bases, and 10 bases lay between the germline ends. The CDR3 protein is CASSPTTAGELFF. In nucleotides, the CDR3 is TGTGCCAGCAGTCCCACGACAGCCGGGGAGCTGTTTTTT. Using reference TRBV28 and TRBJ2-2 for the parts outside the CDR3, the full variable domain is DVKVTQSSRYLVKRTGEKVFLECVQDMDHENMFWYRQDPGLGLRLIYFSYDVKMKEKGDIPEGYSVSREKKERFSLILESASTNQTSMYLCASSPTTAGELFFGEGSRLTVL.

This chain joins TRBV10-1 and TRBJ2-7, with D uncertain. Trimming took off 0 bases at V and 7 bases at J, with 16 bases between the two ends. Per germline, CDR1 WNHNN and CDR2 SYGVQD (reference sequence). The CDR3 spans 15 residues. The CDR3: CASSESSDGESEQYF. The CDR3 DNA follows: TGCGCCAGCAGTGAGTCGTCGGACGGAGAGTCAGAGCAGTACTTC.

This chain links TRBV7-6 with TRBJ2-7; D unresolved. Trimming stripped 1 base from V and 4 bases from J, with 20 bases between. Germline lookup yields CDR1 SGHVS and CDR2 FNYEAQ. There are 17 residues in the CDR3. The CDR3 DNA follows: TGTGCCAGCAGCTTAGAGGCCTTCTATATTCCCATTTACGAGCAGTACTTC. It yields the protein CASSLEAFYIPIYEQYF.

The chain carries TRBV14 and TRBJ2-3; D ambiguous. Germline V gives CDR1 SGHDN, CDR2 FVKESK. CDR3 length: 13 residues. The V gene lost 1 base and the J gene lost 6 bases, with 8 bases spanning the gap. The CDR3 nucleotides are TGTGCCAGCAGCCAAGTCATTTTGGATACGCAGTATTTT. Its protein product is CASSQVILDTQYF.

The CDR3 protein is CASSTISEETQYF. In DNA form, the CDR3 reads TGTGCCAGCAGCACCATTAGCGAAGAGACCCAGTACTTC. The chain has TRBV28 and TRBJ2-5; a possible D gene is TRBD2 (5 bases). This CDR3 has 13 amino acids. V dropped 6 bases and J dropped 3 bases, with 11 bases sitting between them. Germline V gene lookup returns CDR1 MDHEN and CDR2 SYDVKM. Full variable domain (outside the CDR3, taken from reference TRBV28 and TRBJ2-5): DVKVTQSSRYLVKRTGEKVFLECVQDMDHENMFWYRQDPGLGLRLIYFSYDVKMKEKGDIPEGYSVSREKKERFSLILESASTNQTSMYLCASSTISEETQYFGPGTRLLVL.

This chain links TRBV4-3 with TRBJ2-3; 10 bases align to TRBD2. Germline lookup yields CDR1 LGHNA and CDR2 YSLEER. The CDR3 runs to 16 residues. Unmatched junction bases numbered 5, after V lost 0 bases and J lost 5 bases. This CDR3 is CASSQDTASGRDTQYF. The DNA for the CDR3 is TGCGCCAGCAGCCAAGACACGGCTAGCGGGAGAGATACGCAGTATTTT.

The V and J genes are TRBV27 and TRBJ2-2; D might be TRBD2 (5 bases). The germline V and J ends were trimmed by 8 bases and 7 bases, with 11 bases remaining between them. From germline, CDR1 is MNHEY and CDR2 SMNVEV (reference sequence). The CDR3 has 12 amino acids. The chain's CDR3 is CASGSSFGELFF. The CDR3, as DNA: TGTGCCAGCGGATCTAGCTTCGGGGAGCTGTTTTTT.

V gene TRBV5-8 combines with J gene TRBJ2-1; D remains unclear. This CDR3 comprises 10 residues. In germline, CDR1 is SGHTS, CDR2 YDEGEE. V gave up 5 bases and J gave up 8 bases, with 5 bases separating them. The CDR3 loop reads CASRSHEQFF. The CDR3 DNA follows: TGTGCCAGCAGGTCTCATGAGCAGTTCTTC.

The chain has TRBV4-3 and TRBJ1-5, with TRBD1 matching over 9 bases. This CDR3 spans 15 amino acids. Losses at the gene ends were 4 bases for V and 5 bases for J; bases not matched to a gene: 6. CDR1 LGHNA and CDR2 YSLEER come from the germline V gene. The CDR3: CASSRWTGEDQPQHF. CDR3 coding DNA: TGCGCCAGCAGCCGTTGGACAGGGGAAGATCAGCCCCAGCATTTT.

Turning to this clone: This sample also contains other DNA sequences that code for the same CDR3. The chain is built from TRBV4-3 and TRBJ1-5; no firm D call. Germline V gene sequence: CDR1 LGHNA, CDR2 YSLEER. This CDR3 is built from 15 residues. The V gene lost 0 bases and the J gene lost 4 bases, with 10 bases spanning the gap. The CDR3: CASSQDGGGNQPQHF. The CDR3 region has the DNA TGCGCCAGCAGCCAAGATGGAGGAGGGAATCAGCCCCAGCATTTT.

With regard to this clone: At the DNA level, this CDR3 is encoded by other sequences in the same sample as well. The chain combines TRBV5-1 with TRBJ2-7, with D possibly TRBD2 on 5 matching bases. CDR1 SGHRS and CDR2 YFSETQ come from the germline V gene. Trimming cost V 2 bases and J 0 bases, with 6 bases left between them. The CDR3 length is 13 residues. CDR3 nucleotides: TGCGCCAGCAGCTTTGGACTCTCCTACGAGCAGTACTTC. Translated, it gives CASSFGLSYEQYF.

This clone was seen just once. The same CDR3 can be traced to other DNA sequences in this sample. The chain carries TRBV4-2 and TRBJ2-7; D is tentatively TRBD1 or TRBD2 (5 bases each). CDR1 and CDR2 (germline): LGHNA, YNFKEQ. The CDR3 is 13 residues long. The V end was cut by 1 base, the J end by 1 base, with 5 bases between. Here the CDR3 reads CASSQGGSYEQYF. The CDR3 DNA is TGTGCCAGCAGCCAAGGGGGGTCCTACGAGCAGTACTTC.